The next 14 T cell receptor beta chains were all read from a single sample in a study of response to subunit inactivated influenza vaccine. A single record per CDR3 protein comes from TCRdb applying MiXCR to the RT-PCR reads. The sample yields roughly 650,000 distinct CDR3 sequences, approximately 14% seen once. Specimen: PBMCs from blood, collected 14 to 15 days before vaccination. The receptor set was obtained from a man aged 50 to 60 who received an inactivated influenza vaccine.

This chain joins TRBV24-1 and TRBJ2-2; the match to TRBD1 covers 12 bases. The germline V gene encodes CDR1 KGHDR and CDR2 SFDVKD. There are 20 residues in the CDR3. With V trimmed by 4 bases and J by 1 base, 12 bases remained unmatched. The CDR3 loop reads CATSESPGTGGTVNTGELFF. CDR3 nucleotide sequence: TGTGCCACCAGTGAGTCCCCCGGGACAGGGGGCACGGTGAACACCGGGGAGCTGTTTTTT.

This clonotype was found many times. The chain has TRBV3-1 and TRBJ1-4; maybe TRBD1 (5 bases). CDR1 is LGHDT, CDR2 YNNKEL, per germline (reference sequence). CDR3 size: 14 residues. Trimming took 0 bases from V and 8 from J, leaving 10 bases between them. DNA for the CDR3: TGTGCCAGCAGCCAAGAGGCAAAGGGGGAAAAACTGTTTTTT. This sequence encodes CASSQEAKGEKLFF.

The table lists this clonotype with a count of one. The chain couples TRBV2 to TRBJ2-1; tentatively, D is TRBD1 (6 bases). The germline V and J ends were trimmed by 9 bases and 5 bases, with 14 bases remaining between them. Germline CDR1 SNHLY, CDR2 FYNNEI. This CDR3 is 13 amino acids long. The CDR3 nucleotides read TGTGCCAGTGGAAACAGGGTTAACAATGAGCAGTTCTTC. Translating gives CASGNRVNNEQFF.

This clonotype was detected a few times. The V gene is TRBV20-1, the J gene TRBJ2-7; D might be TRBD2 (6 bases). CDR1 DFQATT and CDR2 SNEGSKA come from the germline V gene (reference sequence). The CDR3 contains 13 residues. V was cut by 5 bases and J by 6 bases, with 17 bases left in between. Here the CDR3 reads CSADHRGWAEQYF. As DNA, the CDR3 is TGCAGTGCTGACCACCGGGGGTGGGCCGAGCAGTACTTC.

This chain connects TRBV7-9 to TRBJ2-5, with 14 bases matching TRBD2. The CDR3 consists of 15 residues. V shed 4 bases and J 4 bases; nucleotides not matched to a gene: 2. Germline V gene lookup returns CDR1 SEHNR and CDR2 FQNEAQ (reference sequence). CDR3 DNA sequence: TGTGCCAGCAGCTGGGGACTAGCGGGAGTAGAGACCCAGTACTTC. Its translation: CASSWGLAGVETQYF.

The chain employs TRBV4-3 and TRBJ2-7; TRBD2 aligns across 10 bases. Germline V gives CDR1 LGHNA, CDR2 YSLEER. The CDR3 contains 17 residues. Trimming at V came to 1 base and at J to 1 base, leaving 7 bases not matched to a gene. The CDR3 spells CASSQGGKGLASYEQYF. Here the CDR3 DNA reads TGCGCCAGCAGCCAAGGCGGGAAGGGACTAGCGTCCTACGAGCAGTACTTC.

This clonotype was recorded a few times. The chain couples TRBV5-1 to TRBJ2-6, with TRBD1 matching 12 bases. Germline-derived CDR1 and CDR2 are SGHRS and YFSETQ. This CDR3 spans 18 amino acids. Unmatched junction bases numbered 8, after V lost 4 bases and J lost 3 bases. The CDR3 region is CASSLRDRGLRGANVLTF. CDR3 nucleotide sequence: TGCGCCAGCAGCCTCCGGGACAGGGGGCTGCGTGGGGCCAACGTCCTGACTTTC.

This clonotype has only a few counts. The rearrangement joins TRBV21-1 to TRBJ1-2; the table's D gene call, TRBD1, was not cross checked with the DNA. TRBV21-1 is a pseudogene locus. CDR3 length: 15 residues. The CDR3 DNA is TGTGCCAGCAGCAAAGGAACAGGGGTAGGATATGGCTACACCTTC. Protein sequence: CASSKGTGVGYGYTF.

This clonotype was recorded a few times. The chain uses TRBV4-1 and TRBJ2-7; D is undetermined. V was shortened by 0 bases and J by 3 bases, with 12 bases between the two germline ends. This CDR3 is 15 amino acids long. Germline CDR1 is MGHRA and CDR2 is YSYEKL. In nucleotides, the CDR3 is TGCGCCAGCAGCCAAGAGGCAGGCGGAATCTACGAGCAGTACTTC. Translation: CASSQEAGGIYEQYF.

This clonotype was detected only a few times. V is TRBV14 and J is TRBJ2-1; D uncertain. Germline loops: CDR1 SGHDN, CDR2 FVKESK. V shed 2 bases and J shed 8 bases, with 10 bases lying between them. CDR3 length equals 13 residues. The CDR3 reads CASSQSLGYEQFF. As DNA, the CDR3 is TGTGCCAGCAGCCAAAGTCTAGGGTATGAGCAGTTCTTC.

The chain carries TRBV30 and TRBJ2-7, with a possible D match to TRBD2 (5 bases). V was trimmed by 1 base and J by 3 bases, leaving 13 bases between them. Per the germline V gene, CDR1 is GTSNPN and CDR2 is SVGIG (reference sequence). This CDR3 spans 14 amino acids. CDR3 DNA sequence: TGTGCCTGGAGTGCCAAAGCGGTGGTCTACGAGCAGTACTTC. Residues: CAWSAKAVVYEQYF.

This clonotype was observed a handful of times. This chain connects TRBV15 to TRBJ2-7, with unresolved D. Germline V CDR1 and CDR2: LNHNV, YYDKDF (reference sequence). The CDR3 totals 15 residues. V gave up 2 bases and J gave up 1 base, with 12 bases separating them. CDR3 bases: TGTGCCACCAGCAGATCCCTGACGGTATCCTACGAGCAGTACTTC. Protein: CATSRSLTVSYEQYF.

This clonotype was recorded a few times. V gene TRBV6-7 combines with J gene TRBJ1-5, with no clear D. TRBV6-7 qualifies as an ORF whose function is uncertain. The CDR3 sequence is 17 residues long. The V and J ends lost 0 bases and 9 bases respectively, with 21 bases between them. CDR3 protein: CASSYSPSRGPDGPQHF. In nucleotides, the CDR3 is TGTGCCAGCAGTTACTCCCCCTCAAGAGGGCCGGACGGGCCCCAGCATTTT.

The V and J genes are TRBV12-3 or TRBV12-4 and TRBJ2-1; TRBD1 aligns across 7 bases. This CDR3 spans 17 amino acids. J lost 0 bases, V lost 4 bases, and 9 bases had no gene match. CDR3 DNA sequence: TGTGCCAGCAGTTCCACCTGGGACAGTAGCTCCTACAATGAGCAGTTCTTC. This translates into CASSSTWDSSSYNEQFF.